Each of the 18 T cell receptor beta chains below was sequenced from the same sample in a study of graft-versus-host responses after intestinal transplantation. Clones were sequenced by immunoSEQ multiplex PCR, and TCRdb holds only the in-frame ones, with some missing. This table has over 70,000 clones, around 83% appearing once. The antigens these receptors bind are not known. Specimen: unstimulated CD8+ T cells sorted from spleen or lymph node cells, collected before intestinal transplant. These receptors all stem from a human donor who received an intestinal transplant.

The chain has TRBV28 and TRBJ1-2; possibly TRBD1 for D (5 bases). The germline CDR1 and CDR2 sequences are MDHEN and SYDVKM. The V and J ends lost 4 bases and 4 bases respectively, with 16 bases between them. This CDR3 spans 15 amino acids. The CDR3 region is CASSYLPQGLYGYTF. CDR3 DNA: TGTGCCAGCAGTTATCTCCCCCAGGGCCTCTATGGCTACACCTTC.

The V gene is TRBV6-5, the J gene TRBJ2-7; possibly TRBD1 for D (6 bases). Germline values: CDR1 MNHEY, CDR2 SVGAGI. This CDR3 is built from 13 residues. V dropped 6 bases and J dropped 2 bases, with 11 bases sitting between them. This CDR3 is CASSWTAAYEQYF. DNA of the CDR3: TGTGCCAGCAGCTGGACAGCCGCCTACGAGCAGTACTTC.

The V and J genes are TRBV13 and TRBJ2-7, with TRBD2 identical over 8 bases. CDR1 and CDR2 from the germline V gene are PRHDT and FYEKMQ (reference sequence). The CDR3 spans 16 residues. With V trimmed by 4 bases and J by 2 bases, 10 bases remained unmatched. The CDR3 DNA reads as TGTGCCAGCAGCTACTCCGGGACTAGTAGCACCTACGAGCAGTACTTC. As protein: CASSYSGTSSTYEQYF.

This sequence joins TRBV29-1 and TRBJ1-3; weak D call: TRBD1 (6 bases). Trimming took 0 bases from V and 3 from J, leaving 12 bases between them. Germline V gene lookup returns CDR1 SQVTM and CDR2 ANQGSEA. CDR3 size: 15 residues. The CDR3: CSVEDPGAGGNTIYF. The CDR3 DNA sequence: TGCAGCGTTGAAGATCCGGGGGCTGGTGGAAACACCATATATTTT.

The chain employs TRBV2 and TRBJ2-5; 16 bases are a match to TRBD2. Germline CDR1 and CDR2: SNHLY and FYNNEI. CDR3 length: 19 amino acids. Unmatched junction bases numbered 13, after V lost 5 bases and J lost 4 bases. The CDR3 sequence is CASSPIPGLAGGVGETQYF. In DNA form, the CDR3 reads TGTGCCAGCAGTCCTATCCCGGGACTAGCGGGAGGGGTGGGAGAGACCCAGTACTTC.

V gene TRBV5-4 combines with J gene TRBJ1-4, with D unclear. This CDR3 is built from 14 residues. Trimming took 3 bases from V and 10 from J, leaving 16 bases between them. Germline V lookup: CDR1 SGHNT, CDR2 YYREEE (reference sequence). CDR3 region: CASSSVQETGKLFF. The CDR3 DNA reads as TGTGCCAGCAGCTCTGTACAAGAAACGGGAAAACTGTTTTTT.

A single count supports this clone. The chain recombines TRBV5-1 with TRBJ2-1; 12 nucleotides match TRBD2. Germline CDR1 is SGHRS and CDR2 is YFSETQ. V shed 4 bases, J shed 2 bases, and the junction held 13 bases outside the gene matches. The CDR3 extends over 19 amino acids. The chain's CDR3 is CASSPNAGLAGPPYNEQFF. CDR3 bases: TGCGCCAGCAGCCCAAATGCGGGACTAGCGGGTCCCCCCTACAATGAGCAGTTCTTC.

The rearrangement uses TRBV10-2 and TRBJ2-5; D unclear. CDR1 WSHSY and CDR2 SAAADI come from the germline V gene. The CDR3 sequence is 14 residues long. Trimming pared 0 bases from V and 3 bases from J, leaving 8 bases between. The CDR3: CASSESTVEETQYF. In DNA, the CDR3 is TGCGCCAGCAGTGAGTCGACGGTCGAAGAGACCCAGTACTTC.

This clone was seen just once. The rearrangement uses TRBV4-1 and TRBJ1-5; D gene uncertain. From germline, CDR1 is MGHRA and CDR2 YSYEKL. CDR3 size: 14 residues. The ends were cut back, 4 bases at V and 7 bases at J, with 14 bases in the middle. CDR3 DNA sequence: TGCGCCAGCAGCCCGGTGGGGTTTGTCCAGCCCCAGCATTTT. Encoded protein: CASSPVGFVQPQHF.

The CDR3 DNA follows: TGTGCCAGCAGGCCAGGGGACCAAGAGACCCAGTACTTC. It yields the protein CASRPGDQETQYF. V and J are TRBV7-9 and TRBJ2-5; D is possibly TRBD1 (6 bases). Germline loops: CDR1 SEHNR, CDR2 FQNEAQ (reference sequence). Trimming took 6 bases from V and 0 from J, leaving 8 bases between them. The CDR3 has 13 amino acids.

The chain uses TRBV19 and TRBJ1-5; 7 bases fit TRBD1. Germline CDR1 and CDR2: LNHDA and SQIVND (reference sequence). Trimming cost V 6 bases and J 2 bases; bases outside gene matches: 10. There are 16 residues in the CDR3. The CDR3 DNA reads as TGTGCCAGTAGGTTCTGGACAGGAGAGCGCAATCAGCCCCAGCATTTT. Translated: CASRFWTGERNQPQHF.

The V and J genes are TRBV15 and TRBJ2-1; 9 bases are shared with TRBD1. The trim removed 0 bases at V and 2 bases at J, leaving 5 bases unmatched. Germline V gives CDR1 LNHNV, CDR2 YYDKDF (reference sequence). CDR3 length: 17 amino acids. The CDR3 DNA reads as TGTGCCACCAGCAGAGATCCGGGACAGGGCACCTACAATGAGCAGTTCTTC. Translating gives CATSRDPGQGTYNEQFF.

The chain couples TRBV9 to TRBJ1-5; D perhaps matches TRBD1 (6 bases). The ends were cut back, 4 bases at V and 1 base at J, with 12 bases in the middle. The germline V gene has CDR1 SGDLS and CDR2 YYNGEE. The CDR3 is 15 amino acids. CDR3 amino acids: CASSPWGASNQPQHF. The DNA for the CDR3 is TGTGCCAGCAGCCCCTGGGGGGCGAGCAATCAGCCCCAGCATTTT.

The chain joins TRBV2 to TRBJ2-1, with TRBD1 as a possible D gene (5 bases). V lost 2 bases, J lost 4 bases, and 15 bases lay in between. Germline loops: CDR1 SNHLY, CDR2 FYNNEI. There are 16 residues in the CDR3. In DNA, the CDR3 is TGTGCCAGCAGTGAATACTGGTCAGGGCCTTACAATGAGCAGTTCTTC. It specifies CASSEYWSGPYNEQFF. Filled out from reference TRBV2 and TRBJ2-1, the complete variable domain reads EPEVTQTPSHQVTQMGQEVILRCVPISNHLYFYWYRQILGQKVEFLVSFYNNEISEKSEIFDDQFSVERPDGSNFTLKIRSTKLEDSAMYFCASSEYWSGPYNEQFFGPGTRLTVL.

The chain has TRBV9 and TRBJ2-7, with D uncertain. V was pared by 0 bases and J by 2 bases, with 6 bases between. This CDR3 comprises 13 residues. Germline CDR1 is SGDLS and CDR2 is YYNGEE. The CDR3 reads CASSVDWTYEQYF. CDR3 nucleotide sequence: TGTGCCAGCAGCGTAGACTGGACCTACGAGCAGTACTTC. The full variable domain, its missing parts supplied by reference TRBV9 and TRBJ2-7, is DSGVTQTPKHLITATGQRVTLRCSPRSGDLSVYWYQQSLDQGLQFLIQYYNGEERAKGNILERFSAQQFPDLHSELNLSSLELGDSALYFCASSVDWTYEQYFGPGTRLTVT.

The rearrangement joins TRBV28 to TRBJ2-1; 10 nucleotides align to TRBD1. This CDR3 is 15 amino acids long. The germline V gene encodes CDR1 MDHEN and CDR2 SYDVKM. The V segment lost 6 bases and the J segment 4 bases; nucleotides outside the gene matches: 6. Written as DNA, the CDR3 is TGTGCCAGCAGCCCAGACAGGGGGCTTTACAATGAGCAGTTCTTC. It encodes CASSPDRGLYNEQFF.

This clone was recorded a few times. This chain joins TRBV11-1 and TRBJ2-2; 7 nucleotides align to TRBD1. Germline CDR1 reads SGHAT; CDR2 reads FQDESV (reference sequence). The ends lost 5 bases at V and 4 bases at J; junction bases unmatched: 4. There are 14 residues in the CDR3. As DNA, the CDR3 is TGTGCCAGCAGCCTACAGGGGCCCACCGGGGAGCTGTTTTTT. This gives the protein CASSLQGPTGELFF. The complete variable domain, with remaining parts taken from reference TRBV11-1 and TRBJ2-2, reads EAEVAQSPRYKITEKSQAVAFWCDPISGHATLYWYRQILGQGPELLVQFQDESVVDDSQLPKDRFSAERLKGVDSTLKIQPAELGDSAMYLCASSLQGPTGELFFGEGSRLTVL.

In this sample, this clone turned up a few times. The chain couples TRBV27 to TRBJ2-7; D may be TRBD2 (6 bases). Germline values: CDR1 MNHEY, CDR2 SMNVEV (reference sequence). The CDR3 runs to 14 residues. V was shortened by 7 bases and J by 4 bases, with 17 bases between the two germline ends. In nucleotides, the CDR3 is TGTGCCAGCACCCGGGGGAACCATACTTACGAGCAGTACTTC. Encoded protein: CASTRGNHTYEQYF.